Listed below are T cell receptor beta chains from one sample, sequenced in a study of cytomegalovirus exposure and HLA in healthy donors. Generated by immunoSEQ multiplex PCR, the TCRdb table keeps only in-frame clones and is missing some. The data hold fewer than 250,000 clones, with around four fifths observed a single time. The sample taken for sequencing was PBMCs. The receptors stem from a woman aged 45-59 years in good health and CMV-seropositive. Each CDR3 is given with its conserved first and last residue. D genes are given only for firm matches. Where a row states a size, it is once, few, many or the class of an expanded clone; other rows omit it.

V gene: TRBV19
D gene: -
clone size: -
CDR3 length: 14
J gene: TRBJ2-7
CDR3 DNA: TGTGCCAGTAGTATCCAGGTCTCCTCCTACGAGCAGTACTTC
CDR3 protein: CASSIQVSSYEQYF

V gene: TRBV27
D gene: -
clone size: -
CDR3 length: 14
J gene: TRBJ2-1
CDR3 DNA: TGTGCCAGCAGAGGGGCCTTGAGATTTTATGAGCAGTTCTTC
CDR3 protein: CASRGALRFYEQFF

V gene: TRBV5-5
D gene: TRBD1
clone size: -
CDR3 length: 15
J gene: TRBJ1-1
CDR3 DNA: TGTGCCAGCAGCTTGGATTTAACAGGGGGGACTGAAGCTTTCTTT
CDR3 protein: CASSLDLTGGTEAFF

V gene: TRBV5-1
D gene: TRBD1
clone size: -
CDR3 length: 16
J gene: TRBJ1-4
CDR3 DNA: TGCGCCAGCAGCTGGGGACAGGGGGATGCTAATGAAAAACTGTTTTTT
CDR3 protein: CASSWGQGDANEKLFF

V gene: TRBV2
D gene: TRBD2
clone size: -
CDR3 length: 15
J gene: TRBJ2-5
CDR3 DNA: TGTGCCAGCAGTGGACGCGGGGGGGCCAGAGAGACCCAGTACTTC
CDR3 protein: CASSGRGGARETQYF

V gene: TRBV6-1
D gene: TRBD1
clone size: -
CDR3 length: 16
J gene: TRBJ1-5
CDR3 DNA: TGTGCCAGCAGTGAATGGGGGACAGTTGGCAATCAGCCCCAGCATTTT
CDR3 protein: CASSEWGTVGNQPQHF

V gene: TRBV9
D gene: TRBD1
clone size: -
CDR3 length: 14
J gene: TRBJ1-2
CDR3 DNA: TGTGCCAGCTCCCGGGACAGGGTTAACTATGGCTACACCTTC
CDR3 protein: CASSRDRVNYGYTF

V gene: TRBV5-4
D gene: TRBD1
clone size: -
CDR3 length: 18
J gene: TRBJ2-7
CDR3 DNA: TGTGCCAGCAGCTTGTCGGACAGGTGGGGAACACCCCTCTACGAGCAGTACTTC
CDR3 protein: CASSLSDRWGTPLYEQYF

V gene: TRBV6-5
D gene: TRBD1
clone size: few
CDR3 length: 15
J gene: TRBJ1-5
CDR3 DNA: TGTGCCAGCAGGGAGAGACAGGGGGCAGATCAGCCCCAGCATTTT
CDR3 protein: CASRERQGADQPQHF

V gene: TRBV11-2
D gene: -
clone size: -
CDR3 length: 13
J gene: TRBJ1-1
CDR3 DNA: TGTGCCAGCAGCTTAGGAGTTCCGGGTGAAGCTTTCTTT
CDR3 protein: CASSLGVPGEAFF

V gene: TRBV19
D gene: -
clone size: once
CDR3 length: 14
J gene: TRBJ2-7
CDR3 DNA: TGTGCCAGTAGTCCCTATAGCGGTCCGGGCGAGCAGTACTTC
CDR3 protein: CASSPYSGPGEQYF

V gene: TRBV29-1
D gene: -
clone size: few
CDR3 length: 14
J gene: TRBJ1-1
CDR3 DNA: TGCAGCGTTGTGGTAACCAGCGATTATACTGAAGCTTTCTTT
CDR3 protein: CSVVVTSDYTEAFF

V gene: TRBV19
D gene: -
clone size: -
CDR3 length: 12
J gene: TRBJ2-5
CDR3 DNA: TGTGCCAGTGGGAACAGGCAAGAGACCCAGTACTTC
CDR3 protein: CASGNRQETQYF

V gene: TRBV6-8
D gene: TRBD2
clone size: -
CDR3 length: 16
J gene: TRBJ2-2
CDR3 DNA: TGTGCCAGCAGAGGGGGGACTAGCGGGGTTCCCGGGGAGCTGTTTTTT
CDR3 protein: CASRGGTSGVPGELFF

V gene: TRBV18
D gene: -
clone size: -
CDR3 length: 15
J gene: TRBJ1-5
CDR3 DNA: TGTGCCAGCTCACCAACCAGTCTCGGCAATCAGCCCCAGCATTTT
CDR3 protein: CASSPTSLGNQPQHF

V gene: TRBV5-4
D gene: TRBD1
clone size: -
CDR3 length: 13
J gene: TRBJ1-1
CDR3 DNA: TGTGCCAGCAGCTCCACCCCGGACAGGAAAGCTTTCTTT
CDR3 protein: CASSSTPDRKAFF

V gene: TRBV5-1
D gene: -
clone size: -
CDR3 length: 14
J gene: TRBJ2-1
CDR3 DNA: -
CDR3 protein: CASSLVGEGTGSFF

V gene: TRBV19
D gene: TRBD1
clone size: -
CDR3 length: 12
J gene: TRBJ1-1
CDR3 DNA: TGTGCCAGCCGGGACAGGAACACTGAAGCTTTCTTT
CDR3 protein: CASRDRNTEAFF

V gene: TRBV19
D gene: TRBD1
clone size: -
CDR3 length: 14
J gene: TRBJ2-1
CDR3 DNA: TGTGCCAGTAGTCCGGGACAGGGTATTTTTGAGCAGTTCTTC
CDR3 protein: CASSPGQGIFEQFF

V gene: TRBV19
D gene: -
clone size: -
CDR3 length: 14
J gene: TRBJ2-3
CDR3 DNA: TGTGCCGTCATGGATAGGGGGACCACAGATACGCAGTATTTT
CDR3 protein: CAVMDRGTTDTQYF

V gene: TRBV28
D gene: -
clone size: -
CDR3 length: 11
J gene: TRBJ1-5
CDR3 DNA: TGTGCCAGCTATTATCTGGGAGCCCAGCATTTT
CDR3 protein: CASYYLGAQHF

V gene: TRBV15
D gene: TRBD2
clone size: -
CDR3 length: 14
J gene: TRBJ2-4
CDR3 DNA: TGTGCCACCAGCAGCCCGGGAGGTGGAAACATTCAGTACTTC
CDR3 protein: CATSSPGGGNIQYF

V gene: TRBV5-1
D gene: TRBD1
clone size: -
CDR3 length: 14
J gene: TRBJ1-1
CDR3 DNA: TGCGCCAGCAGCTTGGGGGGACAGGATTTAGAAGCTTTCTTT
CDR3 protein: CASSLGGQDLEAFF

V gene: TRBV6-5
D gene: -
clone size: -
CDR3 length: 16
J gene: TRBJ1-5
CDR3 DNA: TGTGCCAGCAGTTACGTAGGGCCAGGGAGGAATCAGCCCCAGCATTTT
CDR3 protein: CASSYVGPGRNQPQHF

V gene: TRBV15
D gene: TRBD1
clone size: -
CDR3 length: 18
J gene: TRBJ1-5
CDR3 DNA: TGTGCCACCAGCAGAGGGGGACAGGGGCCTTATAGCAATCAGCCCCAGCATTTT
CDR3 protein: CATSRGGQGPYSNQPQHF

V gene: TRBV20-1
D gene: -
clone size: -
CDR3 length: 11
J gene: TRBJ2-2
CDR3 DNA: TGCAGTGCTAGAAGGAAACTACAGCTGTTTTTT
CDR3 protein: CSARRKLQLFF

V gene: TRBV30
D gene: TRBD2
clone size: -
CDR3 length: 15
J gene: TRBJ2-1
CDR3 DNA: TGTGCCTGGAGCCGACTAGCGGGGGCATACAATGAGCAGTTCTTC
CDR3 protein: CAWSRLAGAYNEQFF

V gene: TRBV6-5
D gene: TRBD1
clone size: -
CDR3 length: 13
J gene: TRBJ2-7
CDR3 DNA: TGTGCCAGCAGGGGGACAGGGGATCACGAGCAGTACTTC
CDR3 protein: CASRGTGDHEQYF

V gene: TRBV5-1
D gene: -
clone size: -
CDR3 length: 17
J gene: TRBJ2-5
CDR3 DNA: TGCGCCAGCAGCTCGGGCGTTCATGGGGGACTCCAAGAGACCCAGTACTTC
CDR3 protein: CASSSGVHGGLQETQYF

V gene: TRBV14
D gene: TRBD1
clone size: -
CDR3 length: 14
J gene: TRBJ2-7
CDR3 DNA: TGTGCCAGCAGCCAAGGGCAGGGGGCTTACGAGCAGTACTTC
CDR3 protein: CASSQGQGAYEQYF

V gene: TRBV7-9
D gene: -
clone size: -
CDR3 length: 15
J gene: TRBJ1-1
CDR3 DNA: TGTGCCAGCAGCTCCGGGAGGGGGTTGTACACTGAAGCTTTCTTT
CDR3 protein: CASSSGRGLYTEAFF

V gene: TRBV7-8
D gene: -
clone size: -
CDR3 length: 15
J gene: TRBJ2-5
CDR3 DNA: TGTGCCAGCAGCCCTCGCGGTAGCGGTTTAGAGACCCAGTACTTC
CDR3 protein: CASSPRGSGLETQYF

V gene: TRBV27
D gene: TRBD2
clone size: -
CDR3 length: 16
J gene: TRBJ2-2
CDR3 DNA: TGTGCCAGCAGGCTTACGGGAGGGCGATGGACCGGGGAGCTGTTTTTT
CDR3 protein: CASRLTGGRWTGELFF

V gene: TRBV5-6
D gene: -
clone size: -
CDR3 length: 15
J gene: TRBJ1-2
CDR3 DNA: TGTGCCAGCAGCTTCGGCAGGCTATCATTATATGGCTACACCTTC
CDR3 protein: CASSFGRLSLYGYTF

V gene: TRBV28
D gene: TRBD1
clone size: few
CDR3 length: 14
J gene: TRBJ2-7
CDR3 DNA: TGTGCCAGCAGTCCTGGACAGGCCTCTCGGGAGCAGTACTTC
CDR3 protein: CASSPGQASREQYF

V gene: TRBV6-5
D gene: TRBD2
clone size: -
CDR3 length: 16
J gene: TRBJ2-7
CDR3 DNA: TGTGCCAGCAGTTATTTAGGTAGCGGGGTCTCCTACGAGCAGTACTTC
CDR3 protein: CASSYLGSGVSYEQYF

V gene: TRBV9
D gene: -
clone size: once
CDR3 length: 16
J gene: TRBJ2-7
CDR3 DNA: TGTGCCAGCAGCGTAGGGGTGAGGGACACACCTTACGAGCAGTACTTC
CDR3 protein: CASSVGVRDTPYEQYF

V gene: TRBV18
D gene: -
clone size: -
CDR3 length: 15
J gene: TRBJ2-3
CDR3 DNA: TGTGCCAGCTCATCGTCTTGGGGGCGCACAGATACGCAGTATTTT
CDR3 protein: CASSSSWGRTDTQYF

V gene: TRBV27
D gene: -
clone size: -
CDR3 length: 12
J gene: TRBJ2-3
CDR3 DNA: TGTGCCACCAGGGGGGCCACAGATACGCAGTATTTT
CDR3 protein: CATRGATDTQYF

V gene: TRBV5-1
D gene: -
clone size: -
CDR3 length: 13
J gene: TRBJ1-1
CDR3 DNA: TGCGCCAGCAGCTTGCTGCGGAACACTGAAGCTTTCTTT
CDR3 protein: CASSLLRNTEAFF

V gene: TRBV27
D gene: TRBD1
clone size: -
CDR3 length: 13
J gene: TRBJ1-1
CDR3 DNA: TGTGCCAGTACCACAGGGGCGAGGACTGAAGCTTTCTTT
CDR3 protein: CASTTGARTEAFF

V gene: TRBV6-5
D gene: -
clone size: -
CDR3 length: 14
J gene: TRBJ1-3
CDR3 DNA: TGTGCCAGCAGTTACGGGGGGACTGGAAACACCATATATTTT
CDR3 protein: CASSYGGTGNTIYF

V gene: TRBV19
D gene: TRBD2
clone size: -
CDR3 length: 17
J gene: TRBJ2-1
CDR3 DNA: TGTGCCAGTAGTATAGGAGTCTCTAGCGGGGGTGGCGATGAGCAGTTCTTC
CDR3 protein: CASSIGVSSGGGDEQFF

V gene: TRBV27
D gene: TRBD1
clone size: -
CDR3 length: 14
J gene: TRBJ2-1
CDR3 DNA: TGTGCCAGCAGTTTCCAGGGGGAGACGGATGAGCAGTTCTTC
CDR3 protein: CASSFQGETDEQFF

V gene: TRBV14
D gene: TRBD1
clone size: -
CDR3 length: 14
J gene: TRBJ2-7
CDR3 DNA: TGTGCCAGCAGCCCCGGGACAGGGCCCTACGAGCAGTACTTC
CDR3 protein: CASSPGTGPYEQYF

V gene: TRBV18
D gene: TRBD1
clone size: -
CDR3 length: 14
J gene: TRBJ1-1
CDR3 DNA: TGTGCCAGCTCACCTATGACAGGGGACACTGAAGCTTTCTTT
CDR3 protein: CASSPMTGDTEAFF

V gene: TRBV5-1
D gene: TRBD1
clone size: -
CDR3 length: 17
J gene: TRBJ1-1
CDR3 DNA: TGCGCCAGCAGAACGACAGGGGGCGTTCTGGGGAACACTGAAGCTTTCTTT
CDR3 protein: CASRTTGGVLGNTEAFF

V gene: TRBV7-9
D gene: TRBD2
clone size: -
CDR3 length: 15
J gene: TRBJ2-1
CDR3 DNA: TGTGCCAGCAGCTTGGGACTAGTCGGGGCCAATGAGCAGTTCTTC
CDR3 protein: CASSLGLVGANEQFF

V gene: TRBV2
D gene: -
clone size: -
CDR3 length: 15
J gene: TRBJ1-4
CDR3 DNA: TGTGCCAGCAGTGAAATCGCACTTATTAATGAAAAACTGTTTTTT
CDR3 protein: CASSEIALINEKLFF

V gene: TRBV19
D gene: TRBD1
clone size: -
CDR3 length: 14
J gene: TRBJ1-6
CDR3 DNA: TGTGCCAGTAGTGCGGACAGGGTGGGGTCACCCCTCCACTTT
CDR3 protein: CASSADRVGSPLHF

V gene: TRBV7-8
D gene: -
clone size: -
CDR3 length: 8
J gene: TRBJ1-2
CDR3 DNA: TGTGCCAGCAGCCCCAGCACCTTC
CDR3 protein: CASSPSTF

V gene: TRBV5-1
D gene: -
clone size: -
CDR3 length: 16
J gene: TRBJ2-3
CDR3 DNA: TGCGCCAGCAGCTCAGGGTTTTCGGAGGGGTCCGATACGCAGTATTTT
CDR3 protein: CASSSGFSEGSDTQYF

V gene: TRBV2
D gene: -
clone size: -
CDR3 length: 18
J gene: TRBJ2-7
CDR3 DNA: TGTGCCAGCAGTGAAATTCTACCGGGAGTAGGGGCTCCCCACGAGCAGTACTTC
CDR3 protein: CASSEILPGVGAPHEQYF

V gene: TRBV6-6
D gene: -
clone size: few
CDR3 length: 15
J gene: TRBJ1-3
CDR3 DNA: TGTGCCAGCAGCGACCGGGGGGGCTCTGGAAACACCATATATTTT
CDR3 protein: CASSDRGGSGNTIYF

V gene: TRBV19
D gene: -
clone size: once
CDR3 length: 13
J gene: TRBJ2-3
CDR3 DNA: TGTGCCAGTAGTTTACAGGGCACAGATACGCAGTATTTT
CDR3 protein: CASSLQGTDTQYF

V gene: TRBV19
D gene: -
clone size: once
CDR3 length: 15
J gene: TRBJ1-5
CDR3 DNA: TGTGCCAGTAGGGTGGGACAAGGGGCCGGTCAGCCCCAGCATTTT
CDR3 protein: CASRVGQGAGQPQHF

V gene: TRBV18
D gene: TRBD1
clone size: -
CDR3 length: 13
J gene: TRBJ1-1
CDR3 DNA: TGTGCCAGCTCACGGGACAGGGGGATTGAAGCTTTCTTT
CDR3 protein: CASSRDRGIEAFF

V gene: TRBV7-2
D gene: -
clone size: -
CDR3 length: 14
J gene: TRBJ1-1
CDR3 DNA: TGTGCCAGCAGCCGCAGGGCCCTAAACACTGAAGCTTTCTTT
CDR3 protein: CASSRRALNTEAFF

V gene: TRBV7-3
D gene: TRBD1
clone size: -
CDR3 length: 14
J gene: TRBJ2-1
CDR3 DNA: TGTGCCAGCAGCTTGGCAGGGGGTTACAATGAGCAGTTCTTC
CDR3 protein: CASSLAGGYNEQFF